Included here is one T cell receptor beta chain sequence, with context. The record originates from a study of blood T cell repertoires in COVID-19. Study-wide background: Collection of acute and convalescent COVID-19 samples took place in the United States, Italy and Spain. The cDNA or gDNA used as material had been derived from T cells, B-cell-depleted T cells, or PBMCs.

Profiled with immunoSEQ multiplex PCR; TCRdb holds only in-frame clones, not every one. Of fewer than 150,000 clones listed, around 85% are singletons. CDR3 size: 16 residues. Germline CDR1 is DFQATT and CDR2 is SNEGSKA (reference sequence). V shed 5 bases and J 0 bases; nucleotides not matched to a gene: 7. The sample taken for sequencing was peripheral blood. This rearrangement joins TRBV20-1 to TRBJ1-5, with TRBD1 matching over 10 bases. The receptor's source is a man between 70 and 80 years old who had recovered from COVID-19. Here the CDR3 DNA reads TGCAGTGCTGGTGGACAGGGGGGAGATAGCAATCAGCCCCAGCATTTT. Translation: CSAGGQGGDSNQPQHF.